Presented here are 20 T cell receptor beta chains from one specimen sequenced in a study of OX40 agonist ivuxolimab in advanced cancers. Assay: immunoSEQ multiplex PCR; the TCRdb copy retains only in-frame clones and omits some. The sample has under 8,500 clones, 79% seen once; the top ten hold 28%. Sequencing used CD4+ or CD8+ T cells sorted from blood, obtained in a trial of the OX40 agonist ivuxolimab. These receptors originate from an adult with an advanced solid tumor such as melanoma, head and neck, liver or kidney cancer.

The chain recombines TRBV6-1 with TRBJ1-5; D may be TRBD1 (6 bases). The CDR3 sequence is 12 residues long. V was cut by 8 bases and J by 6 bases, with 11 bases left in between. Germline CDR1 MNHNS, CDR2 SASEGT. CDR3 DNA sequence: TGTGCCAGCGGACAGATCTTTCAGCCCCAGCATTTT. It encodes CASGQIFQPQHF.

The rearrangement uses TRBV27 and TRBJ2-5; D possibly matches TRBD1 or TRBD2 (5 bases each). This CDR3 is 14 amino acids long. CDR1 is MNHEY and CDR2 is SMNVEV in the germline V gene (reference sequence). The germline V and J ends were trimmed by 3 bases and 2 bases, with 10 bases remaining between them. DNA of the CDR3: TGTGCCAGCAGTTTCCGGGACGGACAAGAGACCCAGTACTTC. Amino acid sequence: CASSFRDGQETQYF.

This rearrangement joins TRBV5-1 to TRBJ1-2; the D gene is possibly TRBD1 (5 bases). V dropped 4 bases and J dropped 1 base, with 14 bases sitting between them. CDR1 and CDR2 from the germline V gene are SGHRS and YFSETQ. The CDR3 sequence is 15 residues long. This CDR3 is CASSPLEGHNYGYTF. For the CDR3, the DNA is TGCGCCAGCAGCCCCCTGGAAGGACATAACTATGGCTACACCTTC.

This rearrangement joins TRBV28 to TRBJ2-7; 8 nucleotides align to TRBD2. The V segment lost 2 bases and the J segment 1 base; nucleotides outside the gene matches: 7. The CDR3 contains 16 residues. From germline, CDR1 is MDHEN and CDR2 SYDVKM. The CDR3 DNA is TGTGCCAGCAGTTTAACAATCGGGGGGGGATCCTACGAGCAGTACTTC. This sequence encodes CASSLTIGGGSYEQYF.

This clone was detected only once. The rearrangement joins TRBV6-1 to TRBJ2-3; tentatively, D is TRBD1 or TRBD2 (6 bases each). The CDR3 totals 13 residues. Trimming cost V 4 bases and J 10 bases, with 15 bases left between them. Germline CDR1 is MNHNS and CDR2 is SASEGT. In DNA form, the CDR3 reads TGTGCCAGCAGTGGGGGGGCTTACGGGGCGCAGTATTTT. Translation gives CASSGGAYGAQYF.

The chain recombines TRBV4-1 with TRBJ1-2; D is perhaps TRBD1 (6 bases). Per the germline V gene, CDR1 is MGHRA and CDR2 is YSYEKL. V was cut by 4 bases and J by 5 bases, with 14 bases left in between. The CDR3 has 14 residues. Here the CDR3 DNA reads TGCGCCAGCAGCCTCAGCAGGGGCGGATATGGCTACACCTTC. It codes for CASSLSRGGYGYTF.

The chain carries TRBV4-3 and TRBJ1-5, with D possibly TRBD1 on 6 matching bases. The germline V and J ends were trimmed by 0 bases and 3 bases, with 12 bases remaining between them. CDR1 LGHNA and CDR2 YSLEER come from the germline V gene. The CDR3 has 16 amino acids. This CDR3 is CASSQDRWDNNQPQHF. CDR3 coding DNA: TGCGCCAGCAGCCAAGATCGATGGGACAACAATCAGCCCCAGCATTTT.

V and J are TRBV5-4 and TRBJ2-3, with D maybe TRBD1 (5 bases). CDR1 is SGHNT, CDR2 YYREEE, per germline (reference sequence). The germline V and J ends were trimmed by 5 bases and 5 bases, with 12 bases remaining between them. The CDR3 sequence is 13 residues long. This chain's CDR3 is CASRPPREDTQYF. The CDR3 coding sequence is TGTGCCAGCAGGCCCCCCAGGGAAGATACGCAGTATTTT.

This clone was detected once. V usage is TRBV4-3 and J usage is TRBJ2-3; D ambiguous. Germline CDR1 and CDR2: LGHNA and YSLEER. Trimming pared 1 base from V and 4 bases from J, leaving 15 bases between. The CDR3 has 16 residues. For the CDR3, the DNA is TGCGCCAGCAGCCAAGTGGGTCCAGGTAGTCCAGATACGCAGTATTTT. This gives the protein CASSQVGPGSPDTQYF.

This clone was observed a few times. This sequence joins TRBV28 and TRBJ2-1; unclear D gene. V lost 4 bases and J 8 bases, leaving 24 bases between the germline ends. CDR1 is MDHEN, CDR2 SYDVKM, per germline. This CDR3 is built from 17 residues. CDR3 loop: CASSYSLDHSSRDEQFF. The CDR3 DNA sequence: TGTGCCAGCAGTTATTCCCTGGACCACTCTTCCCGGGATGAGCAGTTCTTC.

The chain employs TRBV10-2 and TRBJ2-1; 7 positions match TRBD2. The CDR3 totals 15 residues. Looked up from germline, CDR1 is WSHSY and CDR2 is SAAADI. The J segment lost 6 bases and the V segment lost 4 bases, leaving 9 bases of the junction unmatched. The CDR3 here is CASSGGLQDLNEQFF. The CDR3, as DNA: TGCGCCAGCAGTGGGGGACTACAAGATCTCAATGAGCAGTTCTTC.

The chain links TRBV11-2 to TRBJ2-7, with 9 bases aligning to TRBD2. Germline trimming cut 3 bases from V and 4 bases from J; bases unmatched to any gene: 4. This CDR3 comprises 14 residues. Germline lookup yields CDR1 SGHAT and CDR2 FQNNGV. DNA of the CDR3: TGTGCCAGCAGCTTTAGCGGGGGTGTATACGAGCAGTACTTC. This gives the protein CASSFSGGVYEQYF.

The genes are TRBV5-1 and TRBJ2-5, with 9 positions matching TRBD2. Trimming removed 3 bases from V and 2 bases from J; junction bases left unmatched: 20. The CDR3 totals 20 residues. Germline lookup yields CDR1 SGHRS and CDR2 YFSETQ. CDR3 in amino acids: CASSSPLSVGLAGAQETQYF. The CDR3 region has the DNA TGCGCCAGCAGCTCTCCACTCTCGGTCGGATTAGCGGGGGCACAAGAGACCCAGTACTTC. Supplemented by reference TRBV5-1 and TRBJ2-5, the full variable domain reads KAGVTQTPRYLIKTRGQQVTLSCSPISGHRSVSWYQQTPGQGLQFLFEYFSETQRNKGNFPGRFSGRQFSNSRSEMNVSTLELGDSALYLCASSSPLSVGLAGAQETQYFGPGTRLLVL.

J is TRBJ2-7 and V is TRBV28, with 7 bases matching TRBD2. The germline V gene has CDR1 MDHEN and CDR2 SYDVKM. This CDR3 has 12 residues. The ends lost 4 bases at V and 7 bases at J; junction bases unmatched: 4. The CDR3, as DNA: TGTGCCAGCAGTTCCCCCGGGGGGGAGCAGTACTTC. This encodes CASSSPGGEQYF.

The chain joins TRBV6-6 to TRBJ2-7; unclear D gene. V dropped 5 bases and J dropped 3 bases, with 8 bases sitting between them. Germline V lookup: CDR1 MNHNY, CDR2 SVGAGI (reference sequence). The CDR3 is 12 amino acids. DNA for the CDR3: TGTGCCAGCAGTCCAACTGACTACGAGCAGTACTTC. Protein: CASSPTDYEQYF.

The V gene is TRBV27, the J gene TRBJ2-7; D unclear. Trimming left V 2 bases short and J 0 bases short, with 11 bases between. Germline lookup yields CDR1 MNHEY and CDR2 SMNVEV (reference sequence). The length of the CDR3 is 15 residues. DNA of the CDR3: TGTGCCAGCAGTTTACTGCCAATTAGCTCCTACGAGCAGTACTTC. Residues: CASSLLPISSYEQYF.

This sequence joins TRBV4-1 and TRBJ2-1; a weak D match, TRBD1 (6 bases). Trimming removed 0 bases from V and 4 bases from J, with 10 bases in between. The CDR3 is made up of 15 amino acids. The germline gives CDR1 MGHRA, CDR2 YSYEKL. The CDR3 region is CASSQDGTLYNEQFF. CDR3 nucleotides: TGCGCCAGCAGCCAAGACGGGACATTATACAATGAGCAGTTCTTC.

The rearrangement links TRBV7-9 to TRBJ2-1; 11 bases are a match to TRBD1. This CDR3 is 15 amino acids long. J gave up 9 bases and V 7 bases, and 11 bases lay outside the gene matches. CDR1 and CDR2 (germline): SEHNR, FQNEAQ (reference sequence). For the CDR3, the DNA is TGTGCCAGCACCGCACCCGGGACAGGGGGTATTGAGCAGTTCTTC. As protein: CASTAPGTGGIEQFF. Using reference TRBV7-9 and TRBJ2-1 for the parts outside the CDR3, the full variable domain is DTGVSQNPRHKITKRGQNVTFRCDPISEHNRLYWYRQTLGQGPEFLTYFQNEAQLEKSRLLSDRFSAERPKGSFSTLEIQRTEQGDSAMYLCASTAPGTGGIEQFFGPGTRLTVL.

This chain connects TRBV6-1 to TRBJ2-3, with TRBD2 matching 9 bases. This CDR3 contains 15 residues. Germline assignment: CDR1 MNHNS and CDR2 SASEGT. Germline trimming cut 6 bases from V and 0 bases from J; bases unmatched to any gene: 4. The CDR3 loop is CASSRTSGSTDTQYF. In nucleotides, the CDR3 is TGTGCCAGCAGCCGTACTAGCGGGAGCACAGATACGCAGTATTTT.

CDR3 DNA: TGTGCCACCAGAGCCCGGGACAAGGCATACAATGAGCAGTTCTTC. This codes for CATRARDKAYNEQFF. J is TRBJ2-1 and V is TRBV15; D perhaps matches TRBD1 (6 bases). Germline V lookup: CDR1 LNHNV, CDR2 YYDKDF (reference sequence). The CDR3 has 15 amino acids. V was cut by 6 bases and J by 4 bases, with 16 bases left in between.